These T cell receptor beta chains were read from a single sample in a study of blood T cell repertoires in COVID-19. The protocol was immunoSEQ multiplex PCR, while the TCRdb copy is restricted to in-frame clones and leaves out a portion. The sample carries under 85,000 clones, approximately 87% recorded once. Sequencing used peripheral blood. The source of these receptors is a man older than 75 in a cohort sampled during active COVID-19. Both conserved end residues are part of each CDR3. Each record gives: CDR3 DNA, CDR3 protein, clone size, V gene, D gene, J gene. A D gene is named only where the DNA matches it firmly. Size is omitted from some rows. Given values are once, few, many or a class for expanded clones.

CDR3nt: TGCGCCAGCAGCTTGGGAGGCGGGCACACCGGGGAGCTGTTTTTT; CDR3aa: CASSLGGGHTGELFF; abundance: NA; v_gene: TRBV5-1; d_gene: NA; j_gene: TRBJ2-2
CDR3nt: TGTGCCAGCAGCCCGAAGCGGGGACGGGCCAAAAACATTCAGTACTTC; CDR3aa: CASSPKRGRAKNIQYF; abundance: NA; v_gene: TRBV5-8; d_gene: TRBD2; j_gene: TRBJ2-4
CDR3nt: TGTGCCAGCAGTTTAGTATGGAGGGAAGATCAGCCCCAGCATTTT; CDR3aa: CASSLVWREDQPQHF; abundance: NA; v_gene: TRBV28; d_gene: NA; j_gene: TRBJ1-5
CDR3nt: TGTGCCAGCTCAACCCGGGACAGGGTAAACTCTGGGGCCAACGTCCTGACTTTC; CDR3aa: CASSTRDRVNSGANVLTF; abundance: NA; v_gene: TRBV18; d_gene: TRBD1; j_gene: TRBJ2-6
CDR3nt: TGTGCCAGCAGTTTAGGGGCACCTGTTGAAGCTTTCTTT; CDR3aa: CASSLGAPVEAFF; abundance: many; v_gene: TRBV28; d_gene: NA; j_gene: TRBJ1-1
CDR3nt: TGTGCCAGTAGTATACTCCTGAACACTGAAGCTTTCTTT; CDR3aa: CASSILLNTEAFF; abundance: NA; v_gene: TRBV19; d_gene: NA; j_gene: TRBJ1-1
CDR3nt: TGTGCCAGCAGCGTAGTAACGGTCGAGGGTACGCAGTATTTT; CDR3aa: CASSVVTVEGTQYF; abundance: NA; v_gene: TRBV9; d_gene: NA; j_gene: TRBJ2-3
CDR3nt: TGTGCCAGTAGTAACAACAGGGGGGACGAGACCCAGTACTTC; CDR3aa: CASSNNRGDETQYF; abundance: NA; v_gene: TRBV19; d_gene: TRBD1; j_gene: TRBJ2-5
CDR3nt: TGTGCCAGCAGCTTAGTAACCCTCGGAGGGAATGAGCAGTTCTTC; CDR3aa: CASSLVTLGGNEQFF; abundance: NA; v_gene: TRBV7-9; d_gene: NA; j_gene: TRBJ2-1
CDR3nt: TGTGCCAGCAGCTACTCCGGACTAGCGGGGGGCCCAGATACGCAGTATTTT; CDR3aa: CASSYSGLAGGPDTQYF; abundance: once; v_gene: TRBV6-2/TRBV6-3; d_gene: TRBD2; j_gene: TRBJ2-3
CDR3nt: TGTGCCAGCAGCGTAGGAGCGGGGGGAGAGACCCAGTACTTC; CDR3aa: CASSVGAGGETQYF; abundance: NA; v_gene: TRBV9; d_gene: TRBD2; j_gene: TRBJ2-5
CDR3nt: TGTGCCACCGATCATCCGGGGGACAGCTATGGCTACACCTTC; CDR3aa: CATDHPGDSYGYTF; abundance: NA; v_gene: TRBV19; d_gene: TRBD1; j_gene: TRBJ1-2
CDR3nt: TGTGCCAGTGGCAGGGGTAGAGATACGCAGTATTTT; CDR3aa: CASGRGRDTQYF; abundance: NA; v_gene: TRBV5-8; d_gene: NA; j_gene: TRBJ2-3
CDR3nt: TGTGCCAGCAGCGTCGGTAACTATGGCTACACCTTC; CDR3aa: CASSVGNYGYTF; abundance: NA; v_gene: TRBV5-5; d_gene: NA; j_gene: TRBJ1-2
CDR3nt: TGTGCCAGCAGCCAAGGAACCCAGGGCCCAGAGACCCAGTACTTC; CDR3aa: CASSQGTQGPETQYF; abundance: NA; v_gene: TRBV3-1/TRBV3-2; d_gene: NA; j_gene: TRBJ2-5
CDR3nt: TGTGCCAGCAGCTTTTCGACAGCGAACACCGGGGAGCTGTTTTTT; CDR3aa: CASSFSTANTGELFF; abundance: many; v_gene: TRBV6-2/TRBV6-3; d_gene: NA; j_gene: TRBJ2-2
CDR3nt: TGTGCCAGCTCACCACGTTTCGGGGAGGGAGAGCAGTTCTTC; CDR3aa: CASSPRFGEGEQFF; abundance: NA; v_gene: TRBV18; d_gene: TRBD2; j_gene: TRBJ2-1
CDR3nt: TGTGCCAGCAGCTTAGGCCTCGGACAGGGCTATGGCTACACCTTC; CDR3aa: CASSLGLGQGYGYTF; abundance: NA; v_gene: TRBV11-2; d_gene: TRBD1; j_gene: TRBJ1-2
CDR3nt: TGTGCCAGCAGTTACGGGACAGGGACCTACGAGCAGTACTTC; CDR3aa: CASSYGTGTYEQYF; abundance: NA; v_gene: TRBV6-5; d_gene: TRBD1; j_gene: TRBJ2-7